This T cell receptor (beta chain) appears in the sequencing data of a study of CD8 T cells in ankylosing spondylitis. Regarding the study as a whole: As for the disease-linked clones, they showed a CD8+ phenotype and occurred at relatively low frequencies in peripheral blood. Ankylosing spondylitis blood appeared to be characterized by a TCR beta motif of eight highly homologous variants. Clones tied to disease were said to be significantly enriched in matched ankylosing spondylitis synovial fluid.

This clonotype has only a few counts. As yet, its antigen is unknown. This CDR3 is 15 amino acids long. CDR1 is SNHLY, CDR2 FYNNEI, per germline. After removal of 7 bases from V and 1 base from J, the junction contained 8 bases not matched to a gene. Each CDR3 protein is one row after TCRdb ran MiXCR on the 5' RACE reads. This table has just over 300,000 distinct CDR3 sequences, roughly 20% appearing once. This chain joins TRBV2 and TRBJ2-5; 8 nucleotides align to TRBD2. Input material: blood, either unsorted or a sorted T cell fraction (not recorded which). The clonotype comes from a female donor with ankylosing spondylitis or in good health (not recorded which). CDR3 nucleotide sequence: TGTGCCAGCAAGCCGGGAGGGCTTTTCCAAGAGACCCAGTACTTC. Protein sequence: CASKPGGLFQETQYF.